The entry below gives a single T cell receptor beta chain sequence along with its context. This specimen belongs to a study of shared clonotypes between healthy human individuals. Assay used: immunoSEQ multiplex PCR; TCRdb lists only in-frame clones, some missing. This sample carries hundreds of thousands of clones, approximately 97% of them seen once, and the ten largest clones take approximately 0.32%. Sequenced: memory CD8+ T cells sorted from blood. Sample subset: CD45RO+ cells pooled with CCR7-negative TemRA cells. The TCR was taken from a man aged 25 to 40 in good health.

This chain's CDR3 is CASSYSDRVRSYEQYF. DNA of the CDR3: TGTGCCAGCAGTTACTCCGACAGGGTGAGATCCTACGAGCAGTACTTC. The rearrangement uses TRBV6-5 and TRBJ2-7, with TRBD1 matching over 7 bases. V trimming: 0 bases; J trimming: 1 base; junction bases outside the gene matches: 6. The germline V gene has CDR1 MNHEY and CDR2 SVGAGI. CDR3 length: 16 amino acids.